Listed here is a single T cell receptor (beta chain). What it binds is not known. Assay used: immunoSEQ multiplex PCR; TCRdb lists only in-frame clones, some missing. Of roughly 70,000 clones listed, roughly nine tenths are singletons. The source of the sample is a study of T cells in localized non-small cell lung cancer. Points from the study as a whole: A raised T cell density in blood coincided with lengthier overall survival. Tumor showed lower T cell clonality than uninvolved adjacent lung, where it was highest.

This CDR3 region has 16 residues. In germline, CDR1 is SGHVS, CDR2 FQNEAQ. V dropped 5 bases and J dropped 0 bases, with 14 bases sitting between them. The TCR was taken from a male donor aged 60 or over with stage III squamous cell lung carcinoma. Material: peripheral blood, obtained before any cancer treatment. This sequence joins TRBV7-8 and TRBJ1-3; perhaps TRBD1 as D (5 bases). CDR3: CASSAVGGGSGNTIYF. The CDR3 DNA is TGTGCCAGCAGCGCCGTTGGGGGAGGCTCTGGAAACACCATATATTTT.